This T cell receptor beta chain derives from a study of OX40 agonist ivuxolimab in advanced cancers. Blood got drawn at baseline, again on cycle 4 day 1, and then on cycle 7 day 1. TCRdb keeps only in-frame clones here, not all; method: immunoSEQ multiplex PCR. This repertoire shows 35,000 to 40,000 clones, 70% to 85% found once; its top ten account for less than 2%. The CDR3 has 15 residues. Trimming stripped 2 bases from V and 4 bases from J, with 15 bases between. Germline CDR1 is MNHEY and CDR2 is SVGAGI. This TCR was recovered from an adult with an advanced solid tumor such as melanoma, head and neck, liver or kidney cancer. The sequencing here drew on CD4+ or CD8+ T cells sorted from blood, taken in a trial of the OX40 agonist ivuxolimab. This chain uses TRBV6-5 with TRBJ2-7; possible D gene TRBD1, 6 bases. The CDR3 here is CASSYQGSRGYEQYF. CDR3 sequence (DNA): TGTGCCAGCAGTTACCAGGGGTCAAGAGGATACGAGCAGTACTTC.